These 20 T cell receptor beta chains were sequenced from one sample in a study of blood T cell repertoires in COVID-19. TCRdb's table, derived via immunoSEQ multiplex PCR, lists solely in-frame clones and lacks some. The sample includes under 300,000 clones, approximately 82% of them seen just once. Specimen: peripheral blood. The receptors here all came from a woman aged 18-30 years with acute or convalescent COVID-19.

This chain connects TRBV6-2 or TRBV6-3 to TRBJ2-7, with D unresolved. The V end was cut by 2 bases, the J end by 2 bases, with 7 bases between. Germline loops: CDR1 MNHEY, CDR2 SVGEGT. This CDR3 is 13 amino acids long. The CDR3 here is CASSYVLTYEQYF. CDR3 DNA: TGTGCCAGCAGTTACGTCCTAACCTACGAGCAGTACTTC.

J is TRBJ2-3 and V is TRBV5-1; TRBD1 might be the D (6 bases). This CDR3 is 13 amino acids long. Trimming shortened V by 1 base and J by 4 bases, and 7 bases separated the two germline ends. Germline values: CDR1 SGHRS, CDR2 YFSETQ. The CDR3 nucleotides read TGCGCCAGCAGCTTGACAGGGCCAGATACGCAGTATTTT. Translating gives CASSLTGPDTQYF.

The chain carries TRBV27 and TRBJ1-2; 8 bases are a match to TRBD1. Germline V CDR1 and CDR2: MNHEY, SMNVEV (reference sequence). CDR3 size: 15 residues. The junction had 8 bases not matched to a gene; V was cut back by 8 bases and J by 0 bases. As DNA, the CDR3 is TGTGCCAGCCGCTTTACAGGGGGAGCTAACTATGGCTACACCTTC. Translation: CASRFTGGANYGYTF.

This clone was picked up one time. CDR3 in DNA: TGTGCCAGCAGTCTAACGGTCGGTGATGCCTACGAGCAGTACTTC. Translating gives CASSLTVGDAYEQYF. The genes are TRBV7-2 and TRBJ2-7; D gene ambiguous. Per the germline V gene, CDR1 is SGHTA and CDR2 is FQGNSA. Between the trimmed V and J ends, which lost 6 bases and 2 bases, there was a span of 17 bases. This CDR3 is 15 amino acids long.

This clone was seen only once. The gene calls are TRBV4-3 and TRBJ2-7, with a weak D call TRBD1 (5 bases). Per germline, CDR1 LGHNA and CDR2 YSLEER. V gave up 0 bases and J gave up 9 bases, with 9 bases separating them. This CDR3 comprises 12 residues. CDR3 amino acids: CASSQERGRQYF. The CDR3 nucleotides are TGCGCCAGCAGCCAAGAAAGGGGTCGGCAGTACTTC.

The V gene is TRBV9, the J gene TRBJ1-3; a weak D match, TRBD1 (5 bases). This CDR3 has 16 amino acids. Trimming left V 1 base short and J 0 bases short, with 11 bases between. CDR1 is SGDLS and CDR2 is YYNGEE in the germline V gene. CDR3 in DNA: TGTGCCAGCAGCGTAATGGACACCCTCTCTGGAAACACCATATATTTT. This encodes CASSVMDTLSGNTIYF.

This clone appeared a few times. V is TRBV11-2 and J is TRBJ1-2; maybe TRBD1 (6 bases). The length of the CDR3 is 13 residues. In germline, CDR1 is SGHAT, CDR2 FQNNGV. V lost 0 bases to trimming and J lost 8 bases, with 10 bases between them. DNA of the CDR3: TGTGCCAGCAGCTTAGATGGGGGGGCCGGCTACACCTTC. As protein: CASSLDGGAGYTF.

The rearrangement joins TRBV28 to TRBJ1-5; a weak D match, TRBD1 (5 bases). The CDR3 is made up of 15 amino acids. Germline assignment: CDR1 MDHEN and CDR2 SYDVKM. V lost 6 bases to trimming and J lost 0 bases, with 12 bases between them. In DNA, the CDR3 is TGTGCCAGCAGCCTACAGGTTTATAGCAATCAGCCCCAGCATTTT. Translation: CASSLQVYSNQPQHF.

This chain uses TRBV6-5 with TRBJ2-1; no clear D. Germline CDR1 is MNHEY and CDR2 is SVGAGI. Trimming cost V 5 bases and J 7 bases, with 18 bases left between them. The CDR3 contains 15 residues. Written as DNA, the CDR3 is TGTGCCAGCAGTCATCGTTCCTGGTCCAGGAATGAGCAGTTCTTC. Translating gives CASSHRSWSRNEQFF.

The CDR3 region has the DNA TGTGCCAGCAGCTCCCGACTAGCGGGAGGCCAAGAGACCCAGTACTTC. Protein sequence: CASSSRLAGGQETQYF. The rearrangement joins TRBV7-8 to TRBJ2-5, with TRBD2 matching over 13 bases. The germline V gene encodes CDR1 SGHVS and CDR2 FQNEAQ. This CDR3 spans 16 amino acids. V dropped 4 bases and J dropped 1; count of bases not matched to a gene: 3.

This sequence joins TRBV28 and TRBJ2-3, with D perhaps matching TRBD2 (5 bases). The CDR3 is 16 residues long. Germline V lookup: CDR1 MDHEN, CDR2 SYDVKM. V shed 5 bases and J shed 3 bases, with 18 bases lying between them. The DNA of the CDR3 is TGTGCCAGCAGTCGACCCCGGGAACGTGTTACAGATACGCAGTATTTT. Translating gives CASSRPRERVTDTQYF.

J is TRBJ2-5 and V is TRBV5-6; possibly TRBD2 for D (6 bases). Trimming shortened V by 2 bases and J by 5 bases, and 10 bases separated the two germline ends. This CDR3 spans 13 amino acids. Germline V CDR1 and CDR2: SGHDT, YYEEEE. The CDR3, as DNA: TGTGCCAGCAGCTTCGGGGGTGGGGAGACCCAGTACTTC. It translates to CASSFGGGETQYF.

This chain connects TRBV3-1 (or the pseudogene TRBV3-2) to TRBJ2-1, with no clear D. Trimming pared 0 bases from V and 7 bases from J, leaving 7 bases between. This CDR3 is 13 amino acids long. Germline-derived CDR1 and CDR2 are LGHDT and YNNKEL (reference sequence). The CDR3 DNA sequence: TGTGCCAGCAGCCAAGATCTACAGAATGAGCAGTTCTTC. Translating it yields CASSQDLQNEQFF.

The chain couples TRBV6-1 to TRBJ2-1; D might be TRBD2 (6 bases). The CDR3 covers 16 residues. The V gene's germline CDR1 is MNHNS and CDR2 SASEGT. Between the trimmed V and J ends, which lost 2 bases and 6 bases, there was a span of 17 bases. Here the CDR3 reads CASSEPVGGDVNEQFF. The CDR3 DNA follows: TGTGCCAGCAGTGAACCCGTGGGAGGAGACGTCAATGAGCAGTTCTTC.

V and J are TRBV28 and TRBJ2-3; the match to TRBD2 covers 11 bases. Germline V lookup: CDR1 MDHEN, CDR2 SYDVKM. CDR3 length equals 17 residues. Trimming removed 6 bases from V and 3 bases from J; junction bases left unmatched: 11. The DNA for the CDR3 is TGTGCCAGCAGACAGTTGGGACTAGCGGACATAACAGATACGCAGTATTTT. Translation gives CASRQLGLADITDTQYF.

The gene calls are TRBV19 and TRBJ1-1, with D tentatively TRBD1 (5 bases). CDR3 size: 14 residues. CDR1 and CDR2 from the germline V gene are LNHDA and SQIVND (reference sequence). With 8 bases removed from V and 1 base from J, the gap between germline ends came to 14 bases. This chain's CDR3 is CASAAGQWNTEAFF. The CDR3 region has the DNA TGTGCCAGTGCGGCAGGGCAATGGAACACTGAAGCTTTCTTT.

The table lists this clone with a count of one. The V call is TRBV7-6, the J call TRBJ1-4; 7 nucleotides align to TRBD1. The length of the CDR3 is 15 residues. V was pared by 5 bases and J by 4 bases, with 7 bases of the junction left unmatched. Germline V CDR1 and CDR2: SGHVS, FNYEAQ. In nucleotides, the CDR3 is TGTGCCAGCAGCCTAGGGACAGATTATAATGAAAAACTGTTTTTT. Amino acids: CASSLGTDYNEKLFF.

The chain combines TRBV23-1 with TRBJ2-3, with 8 bases lining up with TRBD1. TRBV23-1 is noted as an ORF with a role that remains uncertain. CDR3 size: 17 residues. The V gene end was trimmed by 9 bases and the J gene end by 4 bases; junction bases not matched to a gene: 18. CDR3 amino acids: CARPCGAWAGGADTQYF. DNA for the CDR3: TGCGCCAGGCCCTGCGGCGCGTGGGCAGGGGGCGCAGATACGCAGTATTTT.

The CDR3 sequence is CASRPGGGSSYEQYF. CDR3 nucleotide sequence: TGCGCCAGCAGGCCTGGTGGCGGGAGCTCCTACGAGCAGTACTTC. This sequence joins TRBV5-1 and TRBJ2-7, with 7 bases matching TRBD2. The CDR3 has 15 residues. The ends lost 5 bases at V and 0 bases at J; junction bases unmatched: 8. Germline V gene sequence: CDR1 SGHRS, CDR2 YFSETQ.

DNA for the CDR3: TGCAGCGTTGTCTTCGTGGGGCAGGGAGGAGGCTACACCTTC. This sequence encodes CSVVFVGQGGGYTF. This chain uses TRBV29-1 with TRBJ1-2, with a tentative D call TRBD1 (5 bases). CDR3 length: 14 amino acids. V was pared by 4 bases and J by 8 bases, with 20 bases between. Germline CDR1 and CDR2: SQVTM and ANQGSEA.